The sequence of this TCR beta chain was determined in a study of CD8 T cells in ankylosing spondylitis. Study-level points and caveats: A TCR beta motif of fewer than 10 highly homologous variants seemed to mark ankylosing spondylitis blood. Reactive arthritis synovial fluid and blood previously showed some of these motif variants. Matched ankylosing spondylitis synovial fluid reportedly contained a significantly enriched population of disease-linked clones.

This CDR3 comprises 14 residues. Germline V gene data show CDR1 as MNHEY and CDR2 as SMNVEV (reference sequence). V dropped 6 bases and J dropped 5; count of bases not matched to a gene: 3. Quantitative 5'-RACE with molecular barcodes was used to make the TCR beta libraries. MiXCR, applied by TCRdb to the 5' RACE reads, yields one record per CDR3 protein. The sample includes roughly 90,000 distinct CDR3 sequences, about 9% of them seen just once. This clonotype has at least ten counts. Its cognate antigen is unknown. The clonotype originates from a male donor with ankylosing spondylitis. J is TRBJ2-1 and V is TRBV27; TRBD2 aligns across 11 bases. The sequenced sample was blood, either unsorted or a sorted T cell fraction (not recorded which). CDR3 protein: CASRVAGGDNEQFF. Written as DNA, the CDR3 is TGTGCCAGCAGGGTAGCGGGAGGGGACAATGAGCAGTTCTTC.